Sequencing of this T cell receptor beta chain was carried out in a study of T cell responses to AZD1222 COVID-19 vaccine. Whole-study findings and limits: Repertoire samples came only from after the peak T cell response.

The table came from immunoSEQ multiplex PCR; TCRdb's copy has only in-frame clones and leaves some out. The repertoire includes 130,000 or so clones, roughly nine tenths of them detected once, and more than 2.5% sits in the top ten. As concerns this clone: What it recognizes is unknown.

Trimming took off 1 base at V and 4 bases at J, with 14 bases between the two ends. This CDR3 has 16 amino acids. The germline V gene encodes CDR1 LGHNA and CDR2 YSLEER. The specimen was peripheral blood, collected on day 0 of AZD1222 vaccination. This clonotype originated in an adult in good health. The chain combines TRBV4-3 with TRBJ2-1, with D possibly TRBD2 on 5 matching bases. The CDR3 protein is CASSQAFRGRYNEQFF. For the CDR3, the DNA is TGCGCCAGCAGCCAAGCATTTCGAGGGCGTTACAATGAGCAGTTCTTC.